One and the same sample provided the 30 T cell receptor beta chains below, sequenced in a study of blood T cell repertoires in COVID-19. Clones were read by immunoSEQ multiplex PCR, and TCRdb kept only the in-frame ones, dropping some. The repertoire consists of tens of thousands of clones, with roughly nine tenths occurring once and the leading ten covering over 5%. Material for sequencing was peripheral blood. The receptors here all came from a man between 60 and 70 years old with COVID-19, enrolled during active disease.

The rearrangement uses TRBV19 and TRBJ2-1; a possible D gene is TRBD2 (5 bases). Germline CDR1 reads LNHDA; CDR2 reads SQIVND (reference sequence). V lost 3 bases, J lost 1 base, and 13 bases lay in between. CDR3 length: 16 amino acids. CDR3 loop: CASSIRAAGSYNEQFF. The CDR3 bases are TGTGCCAGTAGTATCCGAGCGGCCGGATCCTACAATGAGCAGTTCTTC.

This chain links TRBV19 with TRBJ1-5; 7 bases line up with TRBD1. The CDR3 is 18 residues long. CDR1 is LNHDA and CDR2 is SQIVND in the germline V gene (reference sequence). With 4 bases clipped from V and 0 bases from J, the junction kept 12 bases outside the gene matches. The CDR3 loop is CASSTTKTGPYSNQPQHF. CDR3 sequence (DNA): TGTGCCAGTAGTACGACAAAGACAGGGCCCTATAGCAATCAGCCCCAGCATTTT.

This rearrangement joins TRBV7-9 to TRBJ1-1; 8 bases map to TRBD1. Losses at the gene ends were 6 bases for V and 1 base for J; bases not matched to a gene: 7. The CDR3 has 15 amino acids. Germline-derived CDR1 and CDR2 are SEHNR and FQNEAQ (reference sequence). CDR3 nucleotides: TGTGCCAGCAGTCACCGGACAGGGCGGAACACTGAAGCTTTCTTT. Translated, it gives CASSHRTGRNTEAFF.

V usage is TRBV5-1 and J usage is TRBJ1-2; TRBD1 is a possible D gene (5 bases). Germline CDR1 and CDR2: SGHRS and YFSETQ. V was cut by 4 bases and J by 4 bases, with 11 bases left in between. There are 13 residues in the CDR3. This CDR3 is CASSPGGTYGYTF. CDR3 in DNA: TGCGCCAGCAGCCCCGGGGGGACCTATGGCTACACCTTC. The full variable domain, completed using reference TRBV5-1 and TRBJ1-2, is KAGVTQTPRYLIKTRGQQVTLSCSPISGHRSVSWYQQTPGQGLQFLFEYFSETQRNKGNFPGRFSGRQFSNSRSEMNVSTLELGDSALYLCASSPGGTYGYTFGSGTRLTVV.

The rearrangement links TRBV28 to TRBJ1-3, with D possibly being TRBD1 (6 bases). This CDR3 contains 14 residues. Trimming cost V 6 bases and J 4 bases, with 13 bases left between them. Germline V lookup: CDR1 MDHEN, CDR2 SYDVKM. CDR3: CASSAGTTGNTIYF. The CDR3 DNA reads TGTGCCAGCAGCGCCGGGACAACCGGAAACACCATATATTTT.

CDR3: CASSEELAGTYEQYF. The CDR3 nucleotides read TGTGCCAGCAGTGAAGAACTAGCGGGCACCTACGAGCAGTACTTC. The rearrangement joins TRBV2 to TRBJ2-7; 9 bases map to TRBD2. CDR1 is SNHLY and CDR2 is FYNNEI in the germline V gene. This CDR3 contains 15 residues. V lost 1 base to trimming and J lost 2 bases; unmatched junction nucleotides: 3.

The V call is TRBV21-1, the J call TRBJ1-2; whether TRBD1, the table's D call, matches the DNA was not checked. TRBV21-1 is assigned pseudogene status. The CDR3 has 16 residues. The CDR3 reads CASSSLNLDRGDGYTF. Written as DNA, the CDR3 is TGTGCCAGCAGCTCACTCAATCTGGACAGGGGCGATGGCTACACCTTC.

The rearrangement joins TRBV30 to TRBJ1-2; D uncertain. CDR3 length: 14 amino acids. The V end lost 0 bases, the J end lost 6 bases, and 14 bases lay between the germline ends. CDR1 is GTSNPN, CDR2 SVGIG, per germline (reference sequence). This chain's CDR3 is CAWSVASYSHGYTF. The CDR3 DNA follows: TGTGCCTGGAGTGTAGCAAGCTACAGCCATGGCTACACCTTC.

V and J are TRBV30 and TRBJ2-5, with 9 bases aligning to TRBD2. This CDR3 is 15 amino acids long. The V gene end was trimmed by 1 base and the J gene end by 7 bases; junction bases not matched to a gene: 10. The germline V gene encodes CDR1 GTSNPN and CDR2 SVGIG (reference sequence). The CDR3 DNA sequence: TGTGCCTGGAGTGGGGCTAGCGGGAATTTGGGGACCCAGTACTTC. It encodes CAWSGASGNLGTQYF.

The DNA of the CDR3 is TGTGCCACCAGCAGACCCGGTGGCGGGGGCTTGGAAGAGACCCAGTACTTC. Its translation: CATSRPGGGGLEETQYF. The chain combines TRBV15 with TRBJ2-5, with D perhaps matching TRBD2 (7 bases). The CDR3 totals 17 residues. The V and J ends lost 2 bases and 3 bases respectively, with 19 bases between them. Per germline, CDR1 LNHNV and CDR2 YYDKDF (reference sequence).

The chain uses TRBV5-1 and TRBJ1-4; D not certain. Trimming left V 1 base short and J 0 bases short, with 4 bases between. The CDR3 loop spans 14 amino acids. Germline values: CDR1 SGHRS, CDR2 YFSETQ. The CDR3 sequence: CASSLSTTNEKLFF. The CDR3 nucleotides are TGCGCCAGCAGCTTGTCAACAACTAATGAAAAACTGTTTTTT. The whole variable domain, remainder taken from reference TRBV5-1 and TRBJ1-4, is KAGVTQTPRYLIKTRGQQVTLSCSPISGHRSVSWYQQTPGQGLQFLFEYFSETQRNKGNFPGRFSGRQFSNSRSEMNVSTLELGDSALYLCASSLSTTNEKLFFGSGTQLSVL.

The rearrangement joins TRBV5-1 to TRBJ2-7, with a tentative D call TRBD2 (6 bases). The CDR3 spans 14 residues. CDR1 and CDR2 from the germline V gene are SGHRS and YFSETQ. Between the trimmed V and J ends, which lost 2 bases and 4 bases, there was a span of 13 bases. The CDR3 DNA reads as TGCGCCAGCAGCTTTGGACGGGAGTCATACGAGCAGTACTTC. Protein: CASSFGRESYEQYF.

The chain recombines TRBV11-2 with TRBJ1-1; the match to TRBD1 covers 7 bases. The CDR3 covers 13 residues. Germline V gene sequence: CDR1 SGHAT, CDR2 FQNNGV. V lost 1 base and J lost 7; bases outside the gene matches: 3. The CDR3 DNA reads TGTGCCAGCAGCTTAGGGGACAGCGTTGAAGCTTTCTTT. This encodes CASSLGDSVEAFF.

The chain recombines TRBV5-4 with TRBJ2-7; 8 bases line up with TRBD1. The CDR3 is 13 amino acids. Germline V lookup: CDR1 SGHNT, CDR2 YYREEE (reference sequence). After removal of 3 bases from V and 3 bases from J, the junction contained 2 bases not matched to a gene. In DNA form, the CDR3 reads TGTGCCAGCAGCTATGACAGGGGCTACGAGCAGTACTTC. It is translated as CASSYDRGYEQYF. Full variable domain (outside the CDR3, taken from reference TRBV5-4 and TRBJ2-7): ETGVTQSPTHLIKTRGQQVTLRCSSQSGHNTVSWYQQALGQGPQFIFQYYREEENGRGNFPPRFSGLQFPNYSSELNVNALELDDSALYLCASSYDRGYEQYFGPGTRLTVT.

This rearrangement joins TRBV5-1 to TRBJ2-3, with TRBD1 matching 7 bases. CDR3 length: 14 residues. CDR1 is SGHRS and CDR2 is YFSETQ in the germline V gene. The J segment lost 6 bases and the V segment lost 0 bases, leaving 4 bases of the junction unmatched. In nucleotides, the CDR3 is TGCGCCAGCAGCTTGGGACAGGGATACGATACGCAGTATTTT. It codes for CASSLGQGYDTQYF.

V and J are TRBV18 and TRBJ2-1, with 9 bases lining up with TRBD1. The CDR3 totals 15 residues. J gave up 2 bases and V 3 bases, and 2 bases lay outside the gene matches. Germline CDR1 reads KGHSH; CDR2 reads LQKENI. The CDR3 region has the DNA TGTGCCAGCTCACCTAGGGACAGGGCCTACAATGAGCAGTTCTTC. The encoded protein is CASSPRDRAYNEQFF.

V and J are TRBV7-9 and TRBJ2-1; 10 bases line up with TRBD2. CDR3 length equals 15 residues. Germline V lookup: CDR1 SEHNR, CDR2 FQNEAQ (reference sequence). The V segment lost 5 bases and the J segment 8 bases; nucleotides outside the gene matches: 9. DNA of the CDR3: TGTGCCAGCAGCCAGCTAGCGGGAGTAACGGATGAGCAGTTCTTC. Translation: CASSQLAGVTDEQFF.

The chain joins TRBV29-1 to TRBJ1-4, with D possibly matching TRBD1 (6 bases). Germline lookup yields CDR1 SQVTM and CDR2 ANQGSEA. V was trimmed by 5 bases and J by 0 bases, leaving 7 bases between them. The CDR3 totals 13 residues. CDR3 region: CSVWTATNEKLFF. The CDR3 DNA is TGCAGCGTTTGGACAGCAACTAATGAAAAACTGTTTTTT.

The chain's CDR3 is CASSGTSGRSGNNEQFF. DNA of the CDR3: TGTGCCAGCAGCGGGACTAGCGGGAGGAGCGGCAACAATGAGCAGTTCTTC. The chain carries TRBV11-3 and TRBJ2-1; 15 bases map to TRBD2. V lost 5 bases and J lost 5; bases outside the gene matches: 7. The germline V gene has CDR1 SGHNT and CDR2 YENEEA. This CDR3 is 17 amino acids long. Full variable domain (missing parts from reference TRBV11-3 and TRBJ2-1): EAGVVQSPRYKIIEKKQPVAFWCNPISGHNTLYWYLQNLGQGPELLIRYENEEAVDDSQLPKDRFSAERLKGVDSTLKIQPAELGDSAVYLCASSGTSGRSGNNEQFFGPGTRLTVL.

The chain combines TRBV6-5 with TRBJ1-1; 9 bases agree with TRBD1. The J segment lost 8 bases and the V segment lost 7 bases, leaving 14 bases of the junction unmatched. CDR3 length: 15 amino acids. Germline-derived CDR1 and CDR2 are MNHEY and SVGAGI. CDR3 DNA: TGTGCCAGCAACCCGTCCCCCGGACAGGGGAGAGAAGCTTTCTTT. Translating gives CASNPSPGQGREAFF.

V gene TRBV19 combines with J gene TRBJ2-2; no definite D call. The V end was cut by 6 bases, the J end by 5 bases, with 13 bases between. Germline assignment: CDR1 LNHDA and CDR2 SQIVND (reference sequence). This CDR3 has 14 residues. As DNA, the CDR3 is TGTGCCAGTAGGGTCGGGTTCTCAACCGGGGAGCTGTTTTTT. It encodes CASRVGFSTGELFF.

The gene calls are TRBV5-1 and TRBJ1-1; a possible D gene is TRBD1 (5 bases). The V gene lost 4 bases and the J gene lost 5 bases, with 15 bases spanning the gap. From germline, CDR1 is SGHRS and CDR2 YFSETQ. CDR3 length equals 14 residues. CDR3 bases: TGCGCCAGCAGCCCTCTGGGCGGGGGGACTGAAGCTTTCTTT. It yields the protein CASSPLGGGTEAFF.

The chain has TRBV29-1 and TRBJ2-3; 11 bases map to TRBD2. With V trimmed by 7 bases and J by 2 bases, 11 bases remained unmatched. CDR1 is SQVTM, CDR2 ANQGSEA, per germline. This CDR3 comprises 16 residues. CDR3 bases: TGCAGCGCCGGCGGTAGCGGGAGGGATGACACAGATACGCAGTATTTT. Translated: CSAGGSGRDDTDTQYF.

This chain connects TRBV11-2 to TRBJ2-5, with a tentative D call TRBD2 (5 bases). CDR1 and CDR2 from the germline V gene are SGHAT and FQNNGV. With 0 bases removed from V and 5 bases from J, the gap between germline ends came to 13 bases. The CDR3 runs 15 residues. CDR3 DNA: TGTGCCAGCAGCTTAGAAGCCGGGATTTGGGAGACCCAGTACTTC. The encoded protein is CASSLEAGIWETQYF.

The gene calls are TRBV6-4 and TRBJ2-7; perhaps TRBD2 as D (5 bases). This CDR3 region has 15 residues. Germline loops: CDR1 MRHNA, CDR2 SNTAGT. V was cut by 5 bases and J by 3 bases, with 17 bases left in between. This CDR3 reads CASSPEPDSNYEQYF. As DNA, the CDR3 is TGTGCCAGCAGTCCTGAGCCGGACTCTAACTACGAGCAGTACTTC.

The chain employs TRBV18 and TRBJ1-4; TRBD1 is a possible D gene (6 bases). This CDR3 comprises 17 residues. The V end was cut by 4 bases, the J end by 0 bases, with 15 bases between. Per germline, CDR1 KGHSH and CDR2 LQKENI. The CDR3 nucleotides are TGTGCCAGCTCACTAGGACAGACGACCGCAACTAATGAAAAACTGTTTTTT. It codes for CASSLGQTTATNEKLFF.

The rearrangement uses TRBV7-6 and TRBJ1-4; TRBD1 might be the D (5 bases). CDR1 and CDR2 from the germline V gene are SGHVS and FNYEAQ. V dropped 5 bases and J dropped 3 bases, with 16 bases sitting between them. The CDR3 runs 16 residues. The CDR3 sequence is CASSPEGSGANEKLFF. CDR3 sequence (DNA): TGTGCCAGCAGCCCGGAGGGGTCCGGGGCTAATGAAAAACTGTTTTTT.

This clone came up once. V usage is TRBV7-3 and J usage is TRBJ2-5, with D maybe TRBD1 (6 bases). The CDR3 is 13 amino acids. V was shortened by 4 bases and J by 3 bases, with 9 bases between the two germline ends. The germline gives CDR1 SGHTA, CDR2 FQGTGA. The CDR3 reads CASSSGQKETQYF. For the CDR3, the DNA is TGTGCCAGCAGCTCTGGACAGAAAGAGACCCAGTACTTC. The whole variable domain, remainder taken from reference TRBV7-3 and TRBJ2-5, is GAGVSQTPSNKVTEKGKYVELRCDPISGHTALYWYRQSLGQGPEFLIYFQGTGAADDSGLPNDRFFAVRPEGSVSTLKIQRTERGDSAVYLCASSSGQKETQYFGPGTRLLVL.

The chain couples TRBV19 to TRBJ1-2, with D perhaps matching TRBD1 (6 bases). The length of the CDR3 is 19 residues. V lost 1 base, J lost 2 bases, and 23 bases lay in between. Per germline, CDR1 LNHDA and CDR2 SQIVND (reference sequence). Here the CDR3 DNA reads TGTGCCAGTAGTATAGGTTATGCAGGGGTGACAGTCCTGAACTATGGCTACACCTTC. Its translation is CASSIGYAGVTVLNYGYTF.

The V call is TRBV9, the J call TRBJ2-3; TRBD2 agrees at 8 bases. CDR3 size: 14 residues. V dropped 3 bases and J dropped 3; count of bases not matched to a gene: 3. The V gene's germline CDR1 is SGDLS and CDR2 YYNGEE. The CDR3 DNA is TGTGCCAGCAGCGCGAGCGGGAGTACAGATACGCAGTATTTT. Its protein product is CASSASGSTDTQYF. The whole variable domain, remainder taken from reference TRBV9 and TRBJ2-3, is DSGVTQTPKHLITATGQRVTLRCSPRSGDLSVYWYQQSLDQGLQFLIQYYNGEERAKGNILERFSAQQFPDLHSELNLSSLELGDSALYFCASSASGSTDTQYFGPGTRLTVL.